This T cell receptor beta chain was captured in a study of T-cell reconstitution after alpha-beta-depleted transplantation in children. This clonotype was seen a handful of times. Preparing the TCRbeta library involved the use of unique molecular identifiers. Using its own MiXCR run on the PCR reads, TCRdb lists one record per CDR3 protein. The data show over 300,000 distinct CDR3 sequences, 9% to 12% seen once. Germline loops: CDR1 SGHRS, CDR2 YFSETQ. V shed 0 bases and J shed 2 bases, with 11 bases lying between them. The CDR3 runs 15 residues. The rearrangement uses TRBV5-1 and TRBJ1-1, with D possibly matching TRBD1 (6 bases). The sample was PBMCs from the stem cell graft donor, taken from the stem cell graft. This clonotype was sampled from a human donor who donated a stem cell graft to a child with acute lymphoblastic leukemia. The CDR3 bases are TGCGCCAGCAGCTTGGAGCTGGGGGCTAACACTGAAGCTTTCTTT. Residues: CASSLELGANTEAFF.